This paragraph reports one TCR beta chain. The assay was immunoSEQ multiplex PCR, and TCRdb's table has in-frame clones only and misses some. The data contain fewer than 150,000 clones, approximately 96% of them singletons. This sample is part of a study of T cell changes during pregnancy in multiple sclerosis. Trimming removed 0 bases from V and 3 bases from J; junction bases left unmatched: 13. CDR3 size: 19 residues. Germline V gene lookup returns CDR1 SGHTA and CDR2 FQGNSA. The sequencing used peripheral blood, collected after pregnancy. This receptor was taken from a female donor with multiple sclerosis, enrolled in a pregnancy study. The chain is built from TRBV7-2 and TRBJ2-3, with 9 bases aligning to TRBD2. CDR3 in amino acids: CASSLAHSNAGGPTDTQYF. The CDR3 nucleotides read TGTGCCAGCAGCTTAGCGCATAGCAATGCGGGAGGGCCGACAGATACGCAGTATTTT.